This TCR beta chain was captured by sequencing in a study of cytomegalovirus exposure and HLA in healthy donors. Overall study results and limits: A missense variant in DCLRE1C was later tied to TCR beta V- and J-gene trimming. Among TCR beta chains, those listed as cytomegalovirus-associated numbered over 150.

With regard to this clone: Its target is unknown.

Primers included in the PCR were 60 Vbeta and 13 Jbeta primers. Generated by immunoSEQ multiplex PCR, the TCRdb table keeps only in-frame clones and is missing some. Among tens of thousands of clones listed, roughly 76% were seen once. The material sequenced was PBMCs. This TCR was recovered from a man younger than 45 in good health and CMV-seronegative.

CDR3 residues: CASSLAGWGEETQYF. The CDR3 DNA reads as TGTGCCAGCAGCTTAGCGGGATGGGGTGAAGAGACCCAGTACTTC. J is TRBJ2-5 and V is TRBV5-6; TRBD2 matches 7 bases. This CDR3 is built from 15 residues. J was trimmed by 3 bases and V by 2 bases; bases with no gene match: 7. In germline, CDR1 is SGHDT, CDR2 YYEEEE.